A single sample gave rise to the 32 T cell receptor beta chains below, sequenced in a study of blood T cell repertoires in COVID-19. The protocol was immunoSEQ multiplex PCR, while the TCRdb copy is restricted to in-frame clones and leaves out a portion. This sample has 150,000 to 200,000 clones; roughly 90% occur once, and the top ten carry approximately 9.9%. The sequenced sample was peripheral blood. Receptors were obtained from a woman aged 55-70 years with COVID-19, enrolled during active disease.

V and J are TRBV7-9 and TRBJ1-6; D uncertain. The V end was cut by 8 bases, the J end by 1 base, with 6 bases between. CDR3 length: 13 residues. Germline V gives CDR1 SEHNR, CDR2 FQNEAQ (reference sequence). The CDR3 coding sequence is TGTGCCAGCTCCCGTTCCTATAATTCACCCCTCCACTTT. Residues: CASSRSYNSPLHF.

The chain couples TRBV24-1 to TRBJ1-2, with 9 bases identical to TRBD1. Germline V lookup: CDR1 KGHDR, CDR2 SFDVKD. The CDR3 covers 16 residues. The V segment lost 4 bases and the J segment 1 base; nucleotides outside the gene matches: 6. The CDR3 region has the DNA TGTGCCACCAGTGACCATACAGGGGGCTATAACTATGGCTACACCTTC. It yields the protein CATSDHTGGYNYGYTF.

This clone has more than one count but fewer than ten. This sequence joins TRBV19 and TRBJ2-2; D gene unclear. The V and J ends lost 3 bases and 4 bases respectively, with 12 bases between them. The CDR3 consists of 15 residues. CDR1 and CDR2 (germline): LNHDA, SQIVND (reference sequence). The CDR3: CASSISNPGTGELFF. Written as DNA, the CDR3 is TGTGCCAGTAGTATCTCTAACCCGGGCACCGGGGAGCTGTTTTTT.

The V and J genes are TRBV4-3 and TRBJ1-2; 9 bases map to TRBD1. The CDR3 spans 15 residues. The ends lost 2 bases at V and 4 bases at J; junction bases unmatched: 5. CDR1 and CDR2 from the germline V gene are LGHNA and YSLEER. The CDR3 here is CASSQTGTGLYGYTF. The CDR3, as DNA: TGCGCCAGCAGCCAAACCGGGACAGGGCTCTATGGCTACACCTTC.

The rearrangement joins TRBV6-2 or TRBV6-3 to TRBJ1-1; D perhaps matches TRBD1 (5 bases). Per germline, CDR1 MNHEY and CDR2 SVGEGT. The CDR3 runs 13 residues. The V and J ends lost 2 bases and 3 bases respectively, with 7 bases between them. The CDR3, as DNA: TGTGCCAGCAGTTACAGGGGTGACACTGAAGCTTTCTTT. Translation gives CASSYRGDTEAFF.

The chain joins TRBV6-2 or TRBV6-3 to TRBJ2-1; 11 bases map to TRBD2. From germline, CDR1 is MNHEY and CDR2 SVGEGT. CDR3 length equals 15 residues. V dropped 6 bases and J dropped 4; count of bases not matched to a gene: 5. For the CDR3, the DNA is TGTGCCAGCAGCCGGGGACTAGCGGTGTACAATGAGCAGTTCTTC. It codes for CASSRGLAVYNEQFF.

This chain joins TRBV11-2 and TRBJ2-7; 9 bases match TRBD2. Germline CDR1 reads SGHAT; CDR2 reads FQNNGV. The J segment lost 3 bases and the V segment lost 8 bases, leaving 5 bases of the junction unmatched. CDR3 size: 13 residues. CDR3 protein: CASVTSGYYEQYF. CDR3 DNA sequence: TGTGCCAGCGTTACTAGCGGGTACTACGAGCAGTACTTC. The entire variable domain, with the rest obtained from reference TRBV11-2 and TRBJ2-7, is as follows: EAGVAQSPRYKIIEKRQSVAFWCNPISGHATLYWYQQILGQGPKLLIQFQNNGVVDDSQLPKDRFSAERLKGVDSTLKIQPAKLEDSAVYLCASVTSGYYEQYFGPGTRLTVT.

This sequence joins TRBV7-9 and TRBJ2-4; 8 positions match TRBD2. The V segment lost 2 bases and the J segment 7 bases; nucleotides outside the gene matches: 7. Germline V gives CDR1 SEHNR, CDR2 FQNEAQ (reference sequence). The CDR3 loop spans 15 amino acids. The CDR3 DNA sequence: TGTGCCAGCAGCTTAAGCGGGAGCGGCGGGAACATTCAGTACTTC. This gives the protein CASSLSGSGGNIQYF.

This CDR3 reads CASSFRLVSYEQYF. CDR3 DNA sequence: TGTGCCAGCAGTTTTCGGCTAGTTTCCTACGAGCAGTACTTC. The chain carries TRBV27 and TRBJ2-7; no reliable D call. The CDR3 contains 14 residues. The germline gives CDR1 MNHEY, CDR2 SMNVEV (reference sequence). Trimming stripped 3 bases from V and 1 base from J, with 10 bases between.

About this clone itself: The junction departs from the called germline gene at one end, perhaps through a read error. The V call is TRBV7-7, the J call TRBJ2-1; 9 bases are shared with TRBD2. Germline values: CDR1 SSHAT, CDR2 FNYEAQ (reference sequence). The CDR3 sequence is 17 residues long. The CDR3 DNA reads as TGTGCTAGCAGCCCCGAGTGGGCAAGCGGGAGGTGGAATGAGCAGTTCTTC. This translates into CASSPEWASGRWNEQFF.

This rearrangement joins TRBV7-2 to TRBJ2-2, with D maybe TRBD2 (6 bases). The V gene's germline CDR1 is SGHTA and CDR2 FQGNSA. V shed 4 bases and J shed 5 bases, with 11 bases lying between them. The CDR3 consists of 14 residues. Here the CDR3 reads CASSSPRGTGELFF. The CDR3 DNA is TGTGCCAGCAGCTCCCCCCGGGGGACCGGGGAGCTGTTTTTT.

The chain links TRBV15 to TRBJ2-3; D is unresolved. This CDR3 contains 12 residues. Trimming took 0 bases from V and 8 from J, leaving 6 bases between them. Germline V CDR1 and CDR2: LNHNV, YYDKDF (reference sequence). Written as DNA, the CDR3 is TGTGCCACCAGCAGAGATGGCCTTACGCAGTATTTT. It translates to CATSRDGLTQYF.

The V and J genes are TRBV28 and TRBJ2-3; 9 bases fit TRBD2. Germline lookup yields CDR1 MDHEN and CDR2 SYDVKM. This CDR3 region has 16 residues. The V gene end was trimmed by 7 bases and the J gene end by 4 bases; junction bases not matched to a gene: 12. The CDR3 DNA is TGTGCCAGCACCCGCGCCGGCGGGAGGGCCGCAGATACGCAGTATTTT. Its protein product is CASTRAGGRAADTQYF.

This sequence joins TRBV28 and TRBJ1-4; D gene uncertain. Trimming removed 2 bases from V and 3 bases from J, with 7 bases in between. The CDR3 runs to 14 residues. The germline V gene has CDR1 MDHEN and CDR2 SYDVKM. The CDR3: CASSLLAANEKLFF. For the CDR3, the DNA is TGTGCCAGCAGTTTACTAGCTGCTAATGAAAAACTGTTTTTT.

As DNA, the CDR3 is TGTGCCAGCAGTTTGGACAGGCGAGTCGGCTACACCTTC. Translating it yields CASSLDRRVGYTF. V and J are TRBV12-3 or TRBV12-4 and TRBJ1-2, with 7 bases aligning to TRBD1. V shed 3 bases, J shed 8 bases, and the junction held 6 bases outside the gene matches. The CDR3 contains 13 residues.

This clone was recorded only once. In DNA form, the CDR3 reads TGTGCCAGCAGCCTCTTCGGGATTAACTATGGCTACACCTTC. Translated, it gives CASSLFGINYGYTF. V and J are TRBV14 and TRBJ1-2; D not certain. Trimming took 4 bases from V and 1 from J, leaving 10 bases between them. The CDR3 consists of 14 residues. Germline CDR1 SGHDN, CDR2 FVKESK.

The rearrangement uses TRBV30 and TRBJ1-2; D not certain. Trimming took off 0 bases at V and 8 bases at J, with 13 bases between the two ends. Germline V gene sequence: CDR1 GTSNPN, CDR2 SVGIG (reference sequence). The CDR3 is made up of 13 amino acids. In nucleotides, the CDR3 is TGTGCCTGGAGTGTCAAAGGAGCGGGGGGCTACACCTTC. Protein product: CAWSVKGAGGYTF.

This rearrangement joins TRBV9 to TRBJ2-3; possibly TRBD2 for D (5 bases). The V end lost 0 bases, the J end lost 0 bases, and 11 bases lay between the germline ends. Germline CDR1 SGDLS, CDR2 YYNGEE. There are 16 residues in the CDR3. CDR3 in DNA: TGTGCCAGCAGCGTAGTTTTAGCGCTCAGCACAGATACGCAGTATTTT. As protein: CASSVVLALSTDTQYF.

CDR3 region: CASSSAGPYGYTF. In nucleotides, the CDR3 is TGTGCCAGCAGTTCGGCAGGGCCCTATGGCTACACCTTC. The chain links TRBV27 to TRBJ1-2; D possibly corresponds to TRBD1 (5 bases). This CDR3 spans 13 amino acids. Between the trimmed V and J ends, which lost 4 bases and 4 bases, there was a span of 10 bases. Germline V gene data show CDR1 as MNHEY and CDR2 as SMNVEV (reference sequence).

The chain employs TRBV19 and TRBJ1-2; 9 bases agree with TRBD1. Germline loops: CDR1 LNHDA, CDR2 SQIVND (reference sequence). The CDR3 totals 15 residues. V dropped 6 bases and J dropped 4; count of bases not matched to a gene: 9. In DNA, the CDR3 is TGTGCCAGTAGGACACAGGGGGCGCAGGTCTATGGCTACACCTTC. Protein sequence: CASRTQGAQVYGYTF.

This rearrangement joins TRBV28 to TRBJ1-4, with 7 bases aligning to TRBD1. The germline gives CDR1 MDHEN, CDR2 SYDVKM. The CDR3 runs to 15 residues. V was clipped by 5 bases and J by 4 bases; unmatched bases: 7. CDR3 loop: CASSPAGQNNEKLFF. In DNA, the CDR3 is TGTGCCAGCAGTCCTGCGGGACAGAATAATGAAAAACTGTTTTTT. The entire variable domain, with the rest obtained from reference TRBV28 and TRBJ1-4, is as follows: DVKVTQSSRYLVKRTGEKVFLECVQDMDHENMFWYRQDPGLGLRLIYFSYDVKMKEKGDIPEGYSVSREKKERFSLILESASTNQTSMYLCASSPAGQNNEKLFFGSGTQLSVL.

V is TRBV11-3 and J is TRBJ1-3; 9 bases line up with TRBD1. Per the germline V gene, CDR1 is SGHNT and CDR2 is YENEEA. There are 16 residues in the CDR3. Trimming removed 5 bases from V and 0 bases from J; junction bases left unmatched: 5. CDR3: CASSSRDRVSGNTIYF. In nucleotides, the CDR3 is TGTGCCAGCAGCAGCCGGGACAGGGTCTCTGGAAACACCATATATTTT.

The J gene is TRBJ2-2, the V gene TRBV5-4; 7 bases agree with TRBD1. This CDR3 contains 14 residues. CDR1 and CDR2 from the germline V gene are SGHNT and YYREEE (reference sequence). Trimming removed 4 bases from V and 4 bases from J; junction bases left unmatched: 4. DNA for the CDR3: TGTGCCAGCAGCCGAGGGGGCGGCACCGGGGAGCTGTTTTTT. This translates into CASSRGGGTGELFF.

The chain has TRBV28 and TRBJ1-5; no reliable D call. Germline V gene lookup returns CDR1 MDHEN and CDR2 SYDVKM. This CDR3 is built from 16 residues. Trimming removed 4 bases from V and 1 base from J, with 14 bases in between. In nucleotides, the CDR3 is TGTGCCAGCAGTTCTCTTGAGGGCGCGAGCAATCAGCCCCAGCATTTT. It is translated as CASSSLEGASNQPQHF.

As to this clone: The sample holds other DNA sequences that translate to the same CDR3. The genes are TRBV4-3 and TRBJ1-1; D perhaps matches TRBD1 (6 bases). The V end lost 3 bases, the J end lost 2 bases, and 7 bases lay between the germline ends. From germline, CDR1 is LGHNA and CDR2 YSLEER. The CDR3 contains 13 residues. The CDR3 loop is CASSQTGNTEAFF. In DNA form, the CDR3 reads TGCGCCAGCAGCCAGACAGGAAACACTGAAGCTTTCTTT.

The V call is TRBV18, the J call TRBJ1-5; possible D gene TRBD1, 5 bases. In germline, CDR1 is KGHSH, CDR2 LQKENI. The CDR3 contains 15 residues. Between the trimmed V and J ends, which lost 4 bases and 6 bases, there was a span of 16 bases. This CDR3 reads CASSLGGVGAQPQHF. The CDR3 DNA reads as TGTGCCAGCTCACTCGGGGGGGTAGGGGCTCAGCCCCAGCATTTT.

This chain links TRBV7-2 with TRBJ2-7, with D possibly being TRBD1 (6 bases). The CDR3 runs to 14 residues. V dropped 1 base and J dropped 5 bases, with 12 bases sitting between them. The V gene's germline CDR1 is SGHTA and CDR2 FQGNSA. CDR3 in DNA: TGTGCCAGCAGCTTAGGATTGGGGGCAAACGAGCAGTACTTC. Encoded protein: CASSLGLGANEQYF.

The chain recombines TRBV5-1 with TRBJ2-1; D gene ambiguous. The V end was cut by 7 bases, the J end by 4 bases, with 9 bases between. CDR1 and CDR2 (germline): SGHRS, YFSETQ. The CDR3 runs 12 residues. CDR3 nucleotides: TGCGCCAGCGCGGAGAGGTACAATGAGCAGTTCTTC. Translating it yields CASAERYNEQFF. The full variable domain, in which reference TRBV5-1 and TRBJ2-1 provide the parts outside the CDR3, is KAGVTQTPRYLIKTRGQQVTLSCSPISGHRSVSWYQQTPGQGLQFLFEYFSETQRNKGNFPGRFSGRQFSNSRSEMNVSTLELGDSALYLCASAERYNEQFFGPGTRLTVL.

This clone was counted between two and nine times. J is TRBJ1-1 and V is TRBV19; possible D gene TRBD1, 5 bases. The germline gives CDR1 LNHDA, CDR2 SQIVND (reference sequence). The V end lost 7 bases, the J end lost 2 bases, and 14 bases lay between the germline ends. The CDR3 covers 14 residues. The CDR3, as DNA: TGTGCCAGTACATGGAGGGGAGCTAACACTGAAGCTTTCTTT. Amino acid sequence: CASTWRGANTEAFF.

The gene calls are TRBV7-2 and TRBJ2-1; 9 nucleotides align to TRBD2. Germline V gene lookup returns CDR1 SGHTA and CDR2 FQGNSA. The CDR3 runs to 15 residues. With V trimmed by 3 bases and J by 7 bases, 7 bases remained unmatched. The DNA for the CDR3 is TGTGCCAGCAGCTTCGAAAGCGGGAGGTTTAATGAGCAGTTCTTC. Encoded protein: CASSFESGRFNEQFF.

The genes are TRBV9 and TRBJ1-4; unclear D gene. V was trimmed by 4 bases and J by 4 bases, leaving 17 bases between them. The CDR3 has 16 amino acids. Germline CDR1 and CDR2: SGDLS and YYNGEE. CDR3 coding DNA: TGTGCCAGCAGCCCTGACCTGGGGAGCCTTAATGAAAAACTGTTTTTT. This translates into CASSPDLGSLNEKLFF.

The V call is TRBV24-1, the J call TRBJ2-7; 8 nucleotides line up with TRBD1. Per the germline V gene, CDR1 is KGHDR and CDR2 is SFDVKD. The CDR3 length is 14 residues. J was trimmed by 2 bases and V by 2 bases; bases with no gene match: 1. CDR3 protein: CATSDWDRPYEQYF. The CDR3, as DNA: TGTGCCACCAGTGATTGGGACAGGCCCTACGAGCAGTACTTC.